The 32 T cell receptor beta chains reported below all come from one sample, sequenced in a study of shared clonotypes between healthy human individuals. Generated by immunoSEQ multiplex PCR, the TCRdb table keeps only in-frame clones and is missing some. This table holds around 1.6 million clones, around 98% found once. Sample: naive CD4+ T cells sorted from blood. The subset was: CD45RA+ positively selected. Receptor source: a young man in good health.

As regards this clone: This CDR3 is also generated by other DNA sequences in the sample. The rearrangement uses TRBV6-5 and TRBJ2-3, with a possible D match to TRBD1 (5 bases). Germline CDR1 MNHEY, CDR2 SVGAGI. The CDR3 consists of 14 residues. The V gene lost 0 bases and the J gene lost 3 bases, with 7 bases spanning the gap. CDR3 in amino acids: CASSYSRTTDTQYF. The CDR3 bases are TGTGCCAGCAGTTACTCGAGGACAACAGATACGCAGTATTTT.

The gene calls are TRBV28 and TRBJ2-2; 7 nucleotides align to TRBD1. Losses at the gene ends were 5 bases for V and 4 bases for J; bases not matched to a gene: 7. This CDR3 region has 15 residues. CDR1 and CDR2 (germline): MDHEN, SYDVKM. The CDR3, as DNA: TGTGCCAGCAGTCCCCCTGACAGGGCCACCGGGGAGCTGTTTTTT. It yields the protein CASSPPDRATGELFF.

The genes are TRBV27 and TRBJ2-5; D is unresolved. The germline gives CDR1 MNHEY, CDR2 SMNVEV (reference sequence). The CDR3 has 14 amino acids. Trimming removed 1 base at V and 1 base at J, with 7 bases between. CDR3: CASSLLVGQETQYF. CDR3 bases: TGTGCCAGCAGTTTATTGGTTGGCCAAGAGACCCAGTACTTC.

V and J are TRBV19 and TRBJ2-7; 11 nucleotides match TRBD1. This CDR3 comprises 15 residues. Germline CDR1 and CDR2: LNHDA and SQIVND (reference sequence). The junction had 11 bases not matched to a gene; V was cut back by 7 bases and J by 6 bases. The CDR3, as DNA: TGTGCCAGTATTTCACGGACAGGGGGCGTCTCCGAGCAGTACTTC. This codes for CASISRTGGVSEQYF.

This clone was detected once. The chain is built from TRBV7-8 and TRBJ1-1; D remains unclear. Trimming took 2 bases from V and 2 from J, leaving 12 bases between them. Germline lookup yields CDR1 SGHVS and CDR2 FQNEAQ. This CDR3 has 15 residues. CDR3 in amino acids: CASSLPPLLNTEAFF. The CDR3, as DNA: TGTGCCAGCAGCTTACCCCCCCTCTTAAACACTGAAGCTTTCTTT.

This chain joins TRBV2 and TRBJ2-1; no definite D call. Germline-derived CDR1 and CDR2 are SNHLY and FYNNEI. Deletions cut 4 bases from V and 8 bases from J, with 3 bases between. The CDR3 is 10 residues long. The CDR3 DNA reads TGTGCCAGCAGTGTCCATGAGCAGTTCTTC. Translation gives CASSVHEQFF.

The chain combines TRBV5-5 with TRBJ1-1; a possible D gene is TRBD1 (5 bases). V was clipped by 0 bases and J by 7 bases, with 13 bases between them. CDR3 length equals 14 residues. The germline V gene encodes CDR1 SGHKS and CDR2 YYEKEE (reference sequence). The DNA for the CDR3 is TGTGCCAGCAGCTTGGCTTTTGCAGGGCATGAAGCTTTCTTT. Translation gives CASSLAFAGHEAFF. Full variable domain (outside the CDR3, taken from reference TRBV5-5 and TRBJ1-1): DAGVTQSPTHLIKTRGQQVTLRCSPISGHKSVSWYQQVLGQGPQFIFQYYEKEERGRGNFPDRFSARQFPNYSSELNVNALLLGDSALYLCASSLAFAGHEAFFGQGTRLTVV.

The V and J genes are TRBV5-1 and TRBJ1-1; TRBD1 agrees at 7 bases. The V gene end was trimmed by 4 bases and the J gene end by 2 bases; junction bases not matched to a gene: 5. This CDR3 has 14 residues. In germline, CDR1 is SGHRS, CDR2 YFSETQ. DNA for the CDR3: TGCGCCAGCAGCACGGACAGGACTAACACTGAAGCTTTCTTT. Protein sequence: CASSTDRTNTEAFF.

This chain connects TRBV28 to TRBJ2-7; no definite D call. Trimming took 4 bases from V and 7 from J, leaving 11 bases between them. Germline V gene sequence: CDR1 MDHEN, CDR2 SYDVKM. The CDR3 is 12 amino acids. CDR3 in amino acids: CASSSLVWEQYF. CDR3 coding DNA: TGTGCCAGCAGTTCACTCGTTTGGGAGCAGTACTTC. Full variable domain (remainder filled in from reference TRBV28 and TRBJ2-7): DVKVTQSSRYLVKRTGEKVFLECVQDMDHENMFWYRQDPGLGLRLIYFSYDVKMKEKGDIPEGYSVSREKKERFSLILESASTNQTSMYLCASSSLVWEQYFGPGTRLTVT.

This clone was counted once. V usage is TRBV9 and J usage is TRBJ2-6; D is possibly TRBD1 (7 bases). This CDR3 has 19 amino acids. Germline values: CDR1 SGDLS, CDR2 YYNGEE. V lost 1 base to trimming and J lost 0 bases, with 17 bases between them. CDR3 DNA: TGTGCCAGCAGCGTAATCCCGGCAGGGGGGATCTCTGGGGCCAACGTCCTGACTTTC. This gives the protein CASSVIPAGGISGANVLTF.

The chain uses TRBV28 and TRBJ1-5; no firm D call. Per germline, CDR1 MDHEN and CDR2 SYDVKM. The CDR3 consists of 12 residues. V shed 7 bases and J shed 6 bases, with 10 bases lying between them. The CDR3 nucleotides are TGTGCCAGCAAATCAGCTAGTCAGCCCCAGCATTTT. It yields the protein CASKSASQPQHF.

The chain uses TRBV9 and TRBJ2-3, with a tentative D call TRBD1 (5 bases). The CDR3 runs to 13 residues. V dropped 4 bases and J dropped 4 bases, with 10 bases sitting between them. Germline V gene sequence: CDR1 SGDLS, CDR2 YYNGEE. CDR3 amino acids: CASSPLGPDTQYF. The CDR3, as DNA: TGTGCCAGCAGCCCCCTGGGGCCAGATACGCAGTATTTT.

The chain carries TRBV5-4 and TRBJ2-7, with 11 bases lining up with TRBD1. The CDR3 extends over 15 amino acids. V trimming: 0 bases; J trimming: 3 bases; junction bases outside the gene matches: 2. Germline V lookup: CDR1 SGHNT, CDR2 YYREEE (reference sequence). CDR3 amino acids: CASSLAGQGGYEQYF. CDR3 nucleotide sequence: TGTGCCAGCAGCTTGGCGGGACAGGGGGGCTACGAGCAGTACTTC.

The V gene is TRBV7-2, the J gene TRBJ2-2; no clear D gene. There are 14 residues in the CDR3. Per germline, CDR1 SGHTA and CDR2 FQGNSA. Trimming left V 2 bases short and J 6 bases short, with 10 bases between. CDR3 protein: CASSLPQWSGELFF. CDR3 sequence (DNA): TGTGCCAGCAGCTTACCCCAGTGGTCCGGGGAGCTGTTTTTT.

The rearrangement links TRBV30 to TRBJ2-1, with 9 bases lining up with TRBD2. The CDR3 is 15 residues long. Trimming at V came to 4 bases and at J to 0 bases, leaving 4 bases not matched to a gene. Germline assignment: CDR1 GTSNPN and CDR2 SVGIG (reference sequence). CDR3 DNA: TGTGCCTGGAAACTGCGGGAGGGCTCCTACAATGAGCAGTTCTTC. Its protein is CAWKLREGSYNEQFF.

The chain is built from TRBV6-5 and TRBJ1-2; 7 bases are a match to TRBD1. V shed 6 bases and J 3 bases; nucleotides not matched to a gene: 7. Germline V gene sequence: CDR1 MNHEY, CDR2 SVGAGI. There are 14 residues in the CDR3. The CDR3 nucleotides are TGTGCCAGCAGCTCCGGGACAGCTGACTATGGCTACACCTTC. Its translation is CASSSGTADYGYTF.

The gene calls are TRBV4-1 and TRBJ1-5; no reliable D call. The CDR3 sequence is 15 residues long. Trimming removed 0 bases from V and 5 bases from J, with 11 bases in between. Germline CDR1 and CDR2: MGHRA and YSYEKL. Written as DNA, the CDR3 is TGCGCCAGCAGCCAAGATGATAGGTGGGATCAGCCCCAGCATTTT. This encodes CASSQDDRWDQPQHF.

The chain uses TRBV9 and TRBJ1-5; perhaps TRBD1 as D (5 bases). Trimming removed 0 bases from V and 8 bases from J, with 15 bases in between. The CDR3 has 15 amino acids. Germline V lookup: CDR1 SGDLS, CDR2 YYNGEE. The DNA of the CDR3 is TGTGCCAGCAGCGTAGGGGACGGAGGGTTAGAGCCCCAGCATTTT. The encoded protein is CASSVGDGGLEPQHF.

The CDR3 is CASSMGTGYNQPQHF. The DNA for the CDR3 is TGTGCCAGCAGCATGGGGACAGGCTATAATCAGCCCCAGCATTTT. The chain combines TRBV9 with TRBJ1-5; 8 nucleotides line up with TRBD1. The CDR3 is 15 amino acids. V shed 4 bases, J shed 4 bases, and the junction held 7 bases outside the gene matches. Looked up from germline, CDR1 is SGDLS and CDR2 is YYNGEE.

V is TRBV6-5 and J is TRBJ2-7, with 10 bases matching TRBD1. There are 13 residues in the CDR3. CDR1 and CDR2 (germline): MNHEY, SVGAGI. V lost 10 bases to trimming and J lost 2 bases; unmatched junction nucleotides: 5. The DNA for the CDR3 is TGTGCCACCCAGGGACAGGGGACCTACGAGCAGTACTTC. Protein product: CATQGQGTYEQYF.

The J gene is TRBJ2-2, the V gene TRBV28; 9 bases are shared with TRBD1. J was trimmed by 4 bases and V by 5 bases; bases with no gene match: 8. Germline assignment: CDR1 MDHEN and CDR2 SYDVKM. The CDR3 spans 16 residues. This CDR3 is CASSTYRGQGTGELFF. CDR3 nucleotides: TGTGCCAGCAGTACGTACAGGGGGCAGGGCACCGGGGAGCTGTTTTTT.

This clone showed up just once. This sequence joins TRBV30 and TRBJ1-2; 9 bases are shared with TRBD1. Trimming took 5 bases from V and 6 from J; bases not matched to a gene: 4. Germline values: CDR1 GTSNPN, CDR2 SVGIG (reference sequence). This CDR3 has 12 amino acids. CDR3 sequence reads: CAWATGGNGYTF. The CDR3 DNA is TGTGCCTGGGCTACAGGGGGCAATGGCTACACCTTC.

This chain connects TRBV5-5 to TRBJ2-7; D tentatively reads TRBD1 or TRBD2 (5 bases each). V dropped 4 bases and J dropped 7 bases, with 9 bases sitting between them. From germline, CDR1 is SGHKS and CDR2 YYEKEE (reference sequence). The CDR3 covers 11 residues. The CDR3 DNA follows: TGTGCCAGCAGCCTGAGGGGTGAGCAGTACTTC. Translated: CASSLRGEQYF.

The V gene is TRBV18, the J gene TRBJ2-1; 10 nucleotides match TRBD2. The CDR3 extends over 17 amino acids. The ends lost 3 bases at V and 12 bases at J; junction bases unmatched: 17. The germline V gene encodes CDR1 KGHSH and CDR2 LQKENI. In nucleotides, the CDR3 is TGTGCCAGCTCACCCACCCTTCTAGCGGGAGAGGGGAAGTGGCAGTTCTTC. It is translated as CASSPTLLAGEGKWQFF.

The V call is TRBV5-1, the J call TRBJ1-3; tentative D call: TRBD1 (5 bases). Between the trimmed V and J ends, which lost 4 bases and 0 bases, there was a span of 14 bases. This CDR3 contains 16 residues. In germline, CDR1 is SGHRS, CDR2 YFSETQ. In nucleotides, the CDR3 is TGCGCCAGCAGCCTGGGGCCGGCGAACTCTGGAAACACCATATATTTT. Protein product: CASSLGPANSGNTIYF.

The rearrangement uses TRBV4-1 and TRBJ2-7; D is perhaps TRBD1 (6 bases). Trimming pared 0 bases from V and 5 bases from J, leaving 14 bases between. Per germline, CDR1 MGHRA and CDR2 YSYEKL. This CDR3 contains 15 residues. The CDR3 DNA reads TGCGCCAGCAGCCAAGAAACCACAGGGTTCGACGAGCAGTACTTC. Protein sequence: CASSQETTGFDEQYF.

The rearrangement links TRBV4-3 to TRBJ2-3; D is perhaps TRBD1 (6 bases). The CDR3 is 15 amino acids. Between the trimmed V and J ends, which lost 4 bases and 3 bases, there was a span of 14 bases. Per germline, CDR1 LGHNA and CDR2 YSLEER. CDR3 sequence reads: CASSPGQSTTDTQYF. DNA of the CDR3: TGCGCCAGCAGCCCAGGACAGTCTACAACAGATACGCAGTATTTT.

This chain connects TRBV14 to TRBJ2-5; D remains ambiguous. Germline V gives CDR1 SGHDN, CDR2 FVKESK. V was shortened by 0 bases and J by 5 bases, with 13 bases between the two germline ends. This CDR3 is 15 amino acids long. CDR3 bases: TGTGCCAGCAGCCAAGAGGGCAGACGATGGGAGACCCAGTACTTC. Its translation is CASSQEGRRWETQYF. The full variable domain, in which reference TRBV14 and TRBJ2-5 provide the parts outside the CDR3, is EAGVTQFPSHSVIEKGQTVTLRCDPISGHDNLYWYRRVMGKEIKFLLHFVKESKQDESGMPNNRFLAERTGGTYSTLKVQPAELEDSGVYFCASSQEGRRWETQYFGPGTRLLVL.

The genes are TRBV4-2 and TRBJ2-7; D gene uncertain. The CDR3 runs to 15 residues. Germline values: CDR1 LGHNA, CDR2 YNFKEQ. Trimming took 0 bases from V and 0 from J, leaving 9 bases between them. CDR3 DNA sequence: TGTGCCAGCAGCCAAGAACCATTGAGCTCCTACGAGCAGTACTTC. Protein: CASSQEPLSSYEQYF.

The chain joins TRBV10-3 to TRBJ2-1; 8 bases fit TRBD1. CDR3 length: 12 residues. Trimming removed 6 bases from V and 13 bases from J; junction bases left unmatched: 8. Germline V CDR1 and CDR2: ENHRY, SYGVKD. CDR3 coding DNA: TGTGCCATCAGCGGGGGCGGGACAGGTCAGTTCTTC. Encoded protein: CAISGGGTGQFF.

The rearrangement joins TRBV30 to TRBJ2-1; no definite D call. Trimming removed 5 bases from V and 13 bases from J, with 12 bases in between. CDR1 and CDR2 (germline): GTSNPN, SVGIG (reference sequence). The CDR3 sequence is 10 residues long. CDR3 sequence reads: CAWGWKDQFF. CDR3 nucleotides: TGTGCCTGGGGGTGGAAGGACCAGTTCTTC.

The chain joins TRBV18 to TRBJ2-5; D possibly corresponds to TRBD2 (5 bases). The V end was cut by 5 bases, the J end by 1 base, with 8 bases between. Germline V gene sequence: CDR1 KGHSH, CDR2 LQKENI. This CDR3 region has 13 residues. CDR3: CASSATSQETQYF. In DNA form, the CDR3 reads TGTGCCAGCTCAGCCACTAGCCAAGAGACCCAGTACTTC.